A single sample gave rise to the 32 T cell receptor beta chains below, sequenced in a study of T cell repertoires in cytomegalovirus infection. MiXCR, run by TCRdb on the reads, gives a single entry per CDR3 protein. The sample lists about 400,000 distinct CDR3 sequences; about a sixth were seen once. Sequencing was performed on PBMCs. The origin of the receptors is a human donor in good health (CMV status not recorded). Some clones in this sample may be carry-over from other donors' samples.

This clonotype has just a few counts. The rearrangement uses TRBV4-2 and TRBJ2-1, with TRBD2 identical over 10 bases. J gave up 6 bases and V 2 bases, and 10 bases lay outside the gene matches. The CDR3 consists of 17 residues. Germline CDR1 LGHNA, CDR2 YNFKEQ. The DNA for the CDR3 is TGTGCCAGCAGCCAACTCTCTAGCGGGAGCCTCCCCAATGAGCAGTTCTTC. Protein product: CASSQLSSGSLPNEQFF.

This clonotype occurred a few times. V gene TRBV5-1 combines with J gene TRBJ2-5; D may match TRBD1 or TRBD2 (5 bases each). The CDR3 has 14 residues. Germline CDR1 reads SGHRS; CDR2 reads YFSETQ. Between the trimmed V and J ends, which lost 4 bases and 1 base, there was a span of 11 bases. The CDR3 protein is CASSPGQSQETQYF. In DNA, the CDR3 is TGCGCCAGCAGCCCGGGGCAGTCCCAAGAGACCCAGTACTTC.

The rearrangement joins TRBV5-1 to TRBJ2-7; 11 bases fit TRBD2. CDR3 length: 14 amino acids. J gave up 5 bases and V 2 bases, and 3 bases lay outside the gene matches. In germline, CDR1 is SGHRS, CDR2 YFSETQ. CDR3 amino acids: CASSLLAGDHEQYF. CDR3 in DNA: TGCGCCAGCAGCTTACTAGCGGGAGACCACGAGCAGTACTTC.

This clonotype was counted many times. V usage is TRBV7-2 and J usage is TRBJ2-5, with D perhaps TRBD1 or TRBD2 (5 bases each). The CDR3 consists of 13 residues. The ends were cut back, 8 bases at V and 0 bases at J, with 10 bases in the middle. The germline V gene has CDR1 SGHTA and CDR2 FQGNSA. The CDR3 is CASSGTYQETQYF. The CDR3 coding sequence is TGTGCCAGCTCGGGGACGTACCAAGAGACCCAGTACTTC.

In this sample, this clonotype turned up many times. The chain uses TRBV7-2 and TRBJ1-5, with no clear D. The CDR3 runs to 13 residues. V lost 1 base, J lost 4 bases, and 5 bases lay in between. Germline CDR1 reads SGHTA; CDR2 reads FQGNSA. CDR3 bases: TGTGCCAGCAGCTTAGTAGCGAATCAGCCCCAGCATTTT. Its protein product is CASSLVANQPQHF.

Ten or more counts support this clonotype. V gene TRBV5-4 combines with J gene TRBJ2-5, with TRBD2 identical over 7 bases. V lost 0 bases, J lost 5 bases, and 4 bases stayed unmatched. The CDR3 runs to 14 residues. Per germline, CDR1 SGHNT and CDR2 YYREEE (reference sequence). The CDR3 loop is CASSLDPGGETQYF. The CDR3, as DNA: TGTGCCAGCAGCTTGGATCCCGGGGGGGAGACCCAGTACTTC.

CDR3 bases: TGTGCCAGCAGCCAAGAACTAGCGGGGGGGCCAGGGTCCTACAATGAGCAGTTCTTC. Its translation: CASSQELAGGPGSYNEQFF. The chain has TRBV3-1 and TRBJ2-1, with 13 bases lining up with TRBD2. The CDR3 covers 19 residues. CDR1 and CDR2 from the germline V gene are LGHDT and YNNKEL (reference sequence). Trimming took 0 bases from V and 1 from J; bases not matched to a gene: 6.

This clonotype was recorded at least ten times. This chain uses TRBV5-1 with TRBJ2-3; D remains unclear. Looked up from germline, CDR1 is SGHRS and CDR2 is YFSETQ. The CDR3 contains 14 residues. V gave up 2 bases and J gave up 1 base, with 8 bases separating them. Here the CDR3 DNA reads TGCGCCAGCAGCTTCGGAACGGGCACAGATACGCAGTATTTT. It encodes CASSFGTGTDTQYF. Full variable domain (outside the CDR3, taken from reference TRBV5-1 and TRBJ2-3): KAGVTQTPRYLIKTRGQQVTLSCSPISGHRSVSWYQQTPGQGLQFLFEYFSETQRNKGNFPGRFSGRQFSNSRSEMNVSTLELGDSALYLCASSFGTGTDTQYFGPGTRLTVL.

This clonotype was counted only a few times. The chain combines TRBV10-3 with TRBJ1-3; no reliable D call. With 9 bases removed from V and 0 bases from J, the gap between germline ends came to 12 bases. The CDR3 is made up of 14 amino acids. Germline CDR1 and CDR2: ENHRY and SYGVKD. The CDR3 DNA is TGTGCCATTACCCCGGGAATCTCTGGAAACACCATATATTTT. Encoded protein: CAITPGISGNTIYF.

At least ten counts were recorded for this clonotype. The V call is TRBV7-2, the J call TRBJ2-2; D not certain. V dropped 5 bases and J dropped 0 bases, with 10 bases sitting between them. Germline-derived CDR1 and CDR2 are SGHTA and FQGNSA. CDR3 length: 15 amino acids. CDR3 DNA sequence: TGTGCCAGCAGCCCCCGGGCGGCGAACACCGGGGAGCTGTTTTTT. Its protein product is CASSPRAANTGELFF. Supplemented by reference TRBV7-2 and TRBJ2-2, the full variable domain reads GAGVSQSPSNKVTEKGKDVELRCDPISGHTALYWYRQSLGQGLEFLIYFQGNSAPDKSGLPSDRFSAERTGGSVSTLTIQRTQQEDSAVYLCASSPRAANTGELFFGEGSRLTVL.

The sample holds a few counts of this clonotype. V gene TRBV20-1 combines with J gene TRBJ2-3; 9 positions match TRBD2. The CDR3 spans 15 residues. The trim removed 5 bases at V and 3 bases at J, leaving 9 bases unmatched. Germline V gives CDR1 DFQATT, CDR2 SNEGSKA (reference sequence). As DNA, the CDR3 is TGCAGTGCTCCCGTTAGCGGGAGTGGTACAGATACGCAGTATTTT. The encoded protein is CSAPVSGSGTDTQYF.

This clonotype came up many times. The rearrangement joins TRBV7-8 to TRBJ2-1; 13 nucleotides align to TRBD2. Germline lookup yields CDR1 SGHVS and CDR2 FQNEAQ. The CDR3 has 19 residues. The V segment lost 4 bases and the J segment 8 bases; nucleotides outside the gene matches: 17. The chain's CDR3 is CASSSSRTSGGAGAYEQFF. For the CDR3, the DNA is TGTGCCAGCAGCTCCTCCCGAACTAGCGGGGGGGCAGGAGCCTATGAGCAGTTCTTC.

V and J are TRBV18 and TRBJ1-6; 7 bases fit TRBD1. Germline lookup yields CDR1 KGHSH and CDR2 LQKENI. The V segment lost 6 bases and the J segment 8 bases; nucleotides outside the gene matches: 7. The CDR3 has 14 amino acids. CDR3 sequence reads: CASSPQGEYSPLHF. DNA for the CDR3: TGTGCCAGCTCTCCGCAGGGGGAGTATTCACCCCTCCACTTT.

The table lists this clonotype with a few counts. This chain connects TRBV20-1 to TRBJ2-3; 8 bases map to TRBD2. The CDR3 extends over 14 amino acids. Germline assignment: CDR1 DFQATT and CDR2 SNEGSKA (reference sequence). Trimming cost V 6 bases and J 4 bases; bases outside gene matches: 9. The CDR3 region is CSARPRGGSDTQYF. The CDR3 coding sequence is TGCAGTGCGCGGCCCCGGGGGGGTTCAGATACGCAGTATTTT.

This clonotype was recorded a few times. DNA of the CDR3: TGCGCCAGCAGCCAAACCCTGGCTACCGGAGGGAACACCATATATTTT. This sequence encodes CASSQTLATGGNTIYF. The chain employs TRBV4-1 and TRBJ1-3; D ambiguous. CDR3 length equals 16 residues. The germline CDR1 and CDR2 sequences are MGHRA and YSYEKL. Trimming removed 2 bases at V and 7 bases at J, with 18 bases between.

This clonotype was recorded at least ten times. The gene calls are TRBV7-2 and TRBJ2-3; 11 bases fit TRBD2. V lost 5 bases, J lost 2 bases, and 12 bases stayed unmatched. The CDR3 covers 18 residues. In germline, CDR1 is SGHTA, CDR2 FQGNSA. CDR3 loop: CASSPRFPSGGFTDTQYF. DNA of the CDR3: TGTGCCAGCAGCCCCCGGTTCCCTAGCGGGGGGTTCACAGATACGCAGTATTTT. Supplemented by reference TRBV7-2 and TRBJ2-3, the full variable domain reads GAGVSQSPSNKVTEKGKDVELRCDPISGHTALYWYRQSLGQGLEFLIYFQGNSAPDKSGLPSDRFSAERTGGSVSTLTIQRTQQEDSAVYLCASSPRFPSGGFTDTQYFGPGTRLTVL.

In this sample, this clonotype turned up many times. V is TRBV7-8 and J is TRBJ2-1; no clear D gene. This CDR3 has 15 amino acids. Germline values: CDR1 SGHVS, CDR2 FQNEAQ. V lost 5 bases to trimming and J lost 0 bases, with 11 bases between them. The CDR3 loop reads CASSPTPSSYNEQFF. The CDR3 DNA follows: TGTGCCAGCAGCCCAACACCGAGCTCCTACAATGAGCAGTTCTTC.

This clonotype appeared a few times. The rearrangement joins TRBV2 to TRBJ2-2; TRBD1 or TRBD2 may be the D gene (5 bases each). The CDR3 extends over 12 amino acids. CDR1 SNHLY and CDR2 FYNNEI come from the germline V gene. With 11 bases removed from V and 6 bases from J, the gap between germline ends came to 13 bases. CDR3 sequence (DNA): TGTGCCGGGACGCGTGCGGCCGGGGAGCTGTTTTTT. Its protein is CAGTRAAGELFF.

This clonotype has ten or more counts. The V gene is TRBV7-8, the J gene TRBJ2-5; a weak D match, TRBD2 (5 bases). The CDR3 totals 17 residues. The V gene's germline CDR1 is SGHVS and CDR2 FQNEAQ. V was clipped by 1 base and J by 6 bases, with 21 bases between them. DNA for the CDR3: TGTGCCAGCAGCTTAGATGGGCGGGCCTCGGTTTCCCAGACCCAGTACTTC. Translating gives CASSLDGRASVSQTQYF.

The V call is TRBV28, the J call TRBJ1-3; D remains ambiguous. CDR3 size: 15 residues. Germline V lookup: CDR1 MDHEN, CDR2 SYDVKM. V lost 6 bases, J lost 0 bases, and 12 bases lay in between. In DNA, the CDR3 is TGTGCCAGCAGCCTACAGATCTCCTCTGGAAACACCATATATTTT. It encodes CASSLQISSGNTIYF.

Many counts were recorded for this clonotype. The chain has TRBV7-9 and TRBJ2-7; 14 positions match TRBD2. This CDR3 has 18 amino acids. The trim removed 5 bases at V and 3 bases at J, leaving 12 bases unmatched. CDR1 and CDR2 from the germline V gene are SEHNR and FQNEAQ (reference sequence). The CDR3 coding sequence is TGTGCCAGCAGCCCTCGGACTAGCGGGGGGCTACGATACTACGAGCAGTACTTC. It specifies CASSPRTSGGLRYYEQYF.

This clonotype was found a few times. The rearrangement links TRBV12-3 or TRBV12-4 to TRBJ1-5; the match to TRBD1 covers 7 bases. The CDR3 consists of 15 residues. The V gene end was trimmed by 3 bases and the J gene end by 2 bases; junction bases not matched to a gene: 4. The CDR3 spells CASSFNTGGNQPQHF. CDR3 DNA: TGTGCCAGCAGTTTCAATACAGGGGGCAATCAGCCCCAGCATTTT.

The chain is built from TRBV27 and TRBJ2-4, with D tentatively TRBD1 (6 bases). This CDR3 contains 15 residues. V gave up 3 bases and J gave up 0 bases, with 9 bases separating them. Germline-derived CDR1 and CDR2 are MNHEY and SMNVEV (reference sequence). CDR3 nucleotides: TGTGCCAGCAGTTTGGGGGCCCTAGCCAAAAACATTCAGTACTTC. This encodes CASSLGALAKNIQYF.

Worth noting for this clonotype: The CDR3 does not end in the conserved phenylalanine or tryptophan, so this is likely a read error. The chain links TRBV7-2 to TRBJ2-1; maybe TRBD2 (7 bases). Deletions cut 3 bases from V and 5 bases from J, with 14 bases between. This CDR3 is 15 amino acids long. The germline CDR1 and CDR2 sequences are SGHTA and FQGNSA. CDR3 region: CASSFRGGGDNEQFS. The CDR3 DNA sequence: TGTGCCAGCAGCTTTAGGGGGGGGGGGGACAATGAGCAGTTCTCC.

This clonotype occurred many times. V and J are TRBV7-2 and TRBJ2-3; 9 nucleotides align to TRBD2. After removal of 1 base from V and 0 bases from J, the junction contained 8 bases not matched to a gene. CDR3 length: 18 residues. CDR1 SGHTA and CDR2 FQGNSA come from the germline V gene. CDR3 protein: CASSLVRARGGSTDTQYF. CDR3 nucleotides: TGTGCCAGCAGCTTAGTGCGGGCGCGGGGGGGGAGCACAGATACGCAGTATTTT.

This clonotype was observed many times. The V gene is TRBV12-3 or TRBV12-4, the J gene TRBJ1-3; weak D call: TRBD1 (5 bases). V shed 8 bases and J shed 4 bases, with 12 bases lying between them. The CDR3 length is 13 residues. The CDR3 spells CASDRGFGNTIYF. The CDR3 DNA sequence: TGTGCCAGCGATAGGGGATTCGGAAACACCATATATTTT.

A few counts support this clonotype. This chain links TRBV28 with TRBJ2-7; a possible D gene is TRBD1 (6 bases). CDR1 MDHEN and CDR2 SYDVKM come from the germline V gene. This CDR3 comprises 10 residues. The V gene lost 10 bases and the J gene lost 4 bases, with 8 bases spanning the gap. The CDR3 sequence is CATTGYEQYF. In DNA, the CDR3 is TGTGCCACCACAGGGTACGAGCAGTACTTC.

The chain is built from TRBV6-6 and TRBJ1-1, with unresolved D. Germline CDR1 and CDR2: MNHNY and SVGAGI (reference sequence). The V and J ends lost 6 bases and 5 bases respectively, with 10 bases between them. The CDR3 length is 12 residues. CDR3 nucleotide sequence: TGTGCCAGCAGAAGACCCGAAACTGAAGCTTTCTTT. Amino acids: CASRRPETEAFF.

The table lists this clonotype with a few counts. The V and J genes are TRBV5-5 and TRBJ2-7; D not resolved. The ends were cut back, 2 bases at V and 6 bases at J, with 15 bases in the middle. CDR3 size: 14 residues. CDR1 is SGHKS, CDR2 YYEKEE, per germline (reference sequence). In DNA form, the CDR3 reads TGTGCCAGCAGCTTAACGCCCCGCCTACGCGAGCAGTACTTC. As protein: CASSLTPRLREQYF.

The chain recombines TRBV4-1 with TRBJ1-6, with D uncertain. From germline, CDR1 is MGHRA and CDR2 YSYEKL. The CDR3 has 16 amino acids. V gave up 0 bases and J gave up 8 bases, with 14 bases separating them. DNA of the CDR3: TGCGCCAGCAGCCAAGATCCGGTCGCCCTGGATTCACCCCTCCACTTT. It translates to CASSQDPVALDSPLHF.

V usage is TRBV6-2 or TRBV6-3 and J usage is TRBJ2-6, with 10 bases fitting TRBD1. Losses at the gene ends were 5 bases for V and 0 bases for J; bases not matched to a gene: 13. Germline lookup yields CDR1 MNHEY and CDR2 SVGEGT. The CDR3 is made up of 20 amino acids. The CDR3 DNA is TGTGCCAGCAGTCGAACCCCGGGACAGGGGTTAGGCTCTGGGGCCAACGTCCTGACTTTC. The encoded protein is CASSRTPGQGLGSGANVLTF.

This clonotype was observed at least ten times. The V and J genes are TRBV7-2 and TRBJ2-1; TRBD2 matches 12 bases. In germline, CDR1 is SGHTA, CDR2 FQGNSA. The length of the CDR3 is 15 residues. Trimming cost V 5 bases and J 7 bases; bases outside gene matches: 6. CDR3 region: CASSPSGRAVNEQFF. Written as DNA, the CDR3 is TGTGCCAGCAGCCCTAGCGGGAGGGCCGTAAATGAGCAGTTCTTC.